These T cell receptor beta chains were read from a single sample in a study of cytomegalovirus exposure and HLA in healthy donors. The method was immunoSEQ multiplex PCR; TCRdb's version includes in-frame clones alone and lacks a portion of them. This sample has around 130,000 clones, with approximately 8.6% found just once. The material sequenced was PBMCs. These receptors all stem from a woman in her thirties or forties in good health and CMV-seropositive. CDR3s include the opening cysteine and the closing phenylalanine or tryptophan. D genes are given only for firm matches. Where a row states a size, it is once, few, many or the class of an expanded clone; other rows omit it.

size	V	D	J	CDR3	DNA
-	TRBV28	-	TRBJ2-7	CASSFIPVSYEQYF	TGTGCCAGCAGTTTTATCCCGGTCTCCTACGAGCAGTACTTC
few	TRBV5-1	-	TRBJ2-2	CASSFLRQNTGELFF	TGCGCCAGCAGCTTCCTGCGTCAGAACACCGGGGAGCTGTTTTTT
-	TRBV29-1	TRBD1	TRBJ1-1	CSVRQGGTEAFF	TGCAGCGTACGACAGGGCGGTACTGAAGCTTTCTTT
few	TRBV5-1	-	TRBJ1-1	CASSFQGNTEAFF	TGCGCCAGCAGCTTTCAGGGGAACACTGAAGCTTTCTTT
-	TRBV10-3	-	TRBJ1-1	CATTVTGTTTMNTEAFF	TGTGCCACCACAGTTACAGGGACAACTACCATGAACACTGAAGCTTTCTTT
-	TRBV7-6	TRBD1	TRBJ2-6	CASSLETGALGANVLTF	TGTGCCAGCAGCCTGGAAACAGGGGCATTAGGGGCCAACGTCCTGACTTTC
-	TRBV4-2	-	TRBJ2-2	CASSQRARRNTGELFF	TGTGCCAGCAGCCAACGAGCCAGGCGAAACACCGGGGAGCTGTTTTTT
-	TRBV27	-	TRBJ2-3	CASSLVDPPGVKKTDTQYF	TGTGCCAGCAGTTTGGTCGACCCCCCGGGTGTAAAAAAAACAGATACGCAGTATTTT
few	TRBV7-2	-	TRBJ2-2	CASRDTGAGELFF	TGTGCCAGCAGGGATACGGGGGCCGGGGAGCTGTTTTTT
-	TRBV27	-	TRBJ2-1	CASSLGVLYNEQFF	TGTGCCAGCAGTTTAGGAGTCTTGTACAATGAGCAGTTCTTC
few	TRBV6-1	TRBD1	TRBJ2-7	CASFDRVRTSEQYF	TGTGCCAGTTTCGACAGGGTAAGAACGAGCGAGCAGTACTTC